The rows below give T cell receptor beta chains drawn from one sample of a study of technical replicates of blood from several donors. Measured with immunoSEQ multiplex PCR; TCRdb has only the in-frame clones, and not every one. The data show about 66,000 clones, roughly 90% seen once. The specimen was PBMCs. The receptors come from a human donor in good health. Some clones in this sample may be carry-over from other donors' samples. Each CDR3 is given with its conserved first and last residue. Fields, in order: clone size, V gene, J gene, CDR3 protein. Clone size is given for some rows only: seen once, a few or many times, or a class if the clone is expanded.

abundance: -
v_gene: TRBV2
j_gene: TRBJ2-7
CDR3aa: CASSTSGYYEQYF

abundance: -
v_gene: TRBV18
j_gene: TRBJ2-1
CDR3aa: CASRAGAINEQFF

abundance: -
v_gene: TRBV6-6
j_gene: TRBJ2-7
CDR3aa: CASSIGGRFEQYF

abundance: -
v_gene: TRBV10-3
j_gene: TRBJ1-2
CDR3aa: CAATAGQSTYGYTF

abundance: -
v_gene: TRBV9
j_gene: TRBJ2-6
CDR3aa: CASSVHRGGSGANVLTF

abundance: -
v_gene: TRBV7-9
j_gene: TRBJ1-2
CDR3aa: CASSLGTGFSNYGYTF

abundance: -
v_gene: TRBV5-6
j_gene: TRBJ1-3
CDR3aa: CASSSLSGNTIYF

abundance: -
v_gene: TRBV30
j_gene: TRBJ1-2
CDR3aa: CAWSGETRTGDYGYTF

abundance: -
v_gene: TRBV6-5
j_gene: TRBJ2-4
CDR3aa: CASTYRLAGRNIQYF

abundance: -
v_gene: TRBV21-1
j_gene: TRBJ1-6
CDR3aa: CASSTIGQGIYNSPLHF

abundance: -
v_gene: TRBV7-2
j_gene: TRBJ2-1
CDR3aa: CASSQPGTSGRRNEQFF

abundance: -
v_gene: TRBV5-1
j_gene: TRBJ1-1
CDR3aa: CASSLGGGYTEAFF

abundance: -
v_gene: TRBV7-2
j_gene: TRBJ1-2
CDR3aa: CASSSDGYGYTF

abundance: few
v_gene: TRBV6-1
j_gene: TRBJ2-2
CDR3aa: CAVGTENTGELFF